This T cell receptor beta chain was sequenced for a study of beta chain features in type 1 diabetes (dated by TCRdb to 2016 to 2019). Concerning the study at large: Patients and healthy donors did not differ in mean age, gender distribution, total cell number or subset yield. A total of 107,917,701 sorted cells were examined across all samples, and the number of cells per subset was strongly correlated with RNA yield. In the study, TCRB repertoires of sorted circulating CD4+ T cell subsets from recently diagnosed type 1 diabetes patients were compared with those of matched healthy donors. Naive and central memory subsets were obtained from all 30 or so donors, but regulatory and stem cell-like memory subsets were isolated from only 8 patients and 8 healthy donors.

Comment on this clone: Its antigen is not yet known. No qualities accompany the bases; no much larger clone lies one base away.

The paper's findings and limits, for the study overall: Naive, central memory and regulatory TCRB repertoires appeared to be more alike among patients than among healthy donors. Type 1 diabetes patients showed a moderate but significant shortening of TCRB CDR3 length in all four CD4+ subsets. Because the HLA sub-analyses included only small numbers of individuals, any influence of HLA type on TCRB rearrangement was left unresolved. Because cDNA was sequenced instead of genomic DNA, highly expressing activated cells could be over-represented, though the groups showed no difference in activation or CD3 levels. Fewer insertions and more nucleotide deletions at VDJ recombination sites were observed in patients with type 1 diabetes, implying thymic rearrangement abnormalities. PCR may preferentially amplify shorter templates, but because patient and control samples were amplified and corrected together, any resulting skew would affect both groups equally.

The germline V gene gives CDR1 as SGHVS and CDR2 as FQNEAQ. The CDR3, cysteine through phenylalanine, is 14 amino acids long. Solely the CDR3 DNA is kept, with 42 bases framed from the first base. Germline trimming: 1 base from V, 6 bases from J; junction bases outside gene matches: 4. All of the isolated RNA was reverse transcribed with the High Capacity cDNA Reverse Transcription Kit, so expressed TCRB transcripts were sequenced. Deep immunoSEQ sequencing was applied to naive, central memory and regulatory T cell samples, giving an average of approximately 4 million total reads per sample. Sorted cells were lysed in RLT buffer, and RNA was extracted using DNase-treated RNeasy Micro or Mini kits according to cell number. To prevent cross-contamination, every cell subset was processed on its own, while patient and healthy donor samples were processed together. The immunoSEQ multiplex PCR was used to amplify TCRB sequences from cDNA, yielding 87-bp fragments that span the CDR3 region. Amplicons were sequenced on the Illumina HiSeq platform. The study's processing was this. Synthetic template baselines were used to correct PCR bias computationally, reads within Hamming distance 2 were collapsed together, and singletons that could not be merged were discarded. By aligning reads against IMGT, V, D and J genes, CDR3 length, and insertions or deletions at six rearrangement sites were assigned. Within each subset, clonotype counts were normalized to sorted cell number, and only after that were true diversity and Gini coefficients computed with the tcR R package. The overlap coefficient, calculated on TCRB nucleotide sequences, was used to quantify repertoire sharing. Out-of-frame TCRB sequences from naive cells were analyzed to stand in for the pre-selection repertoire. Sourced from immuneACCESS, this table was stored by TCRdb with only in-frame sequences that have V and J called. A share of the clones is absent; for the studies checked, an unresolved V gene accounts for under half, and the remainder has no known explanation. V, J and clone size are those of that table, while D and trimming were read from the DNA. A total of approximately 270,000 clones appear in this sample, roughly an eighth of them only once. The top ten clones comprise under 0.02% of the sample.

Each donor gave one peripheral blood draw, averaging approximately 0.12 L, which was collected into heparinised tubes. A BD FACSAria II and a panel including CD45RO, CCR7, CD25, CD127, CD95 and CD27 were used to sort naive, central memory, regulatory and stem cell-like memory CD4+ T cells. A purity above 95% was achieved for all sorted populations. PBMCs were isolated immediately by Lymphoprep density gradient centrifugation and stained directly without culture. To minimize batch effects, samples were stained and sorted in pairs, one healthy donor with one patient per experiment. The sequence links TRBV7-8 to TRBJ1-1; 8 junctional bases match TRBD1. Sequencing was performed on naive CD4+ T cells from blood. The cell subset or site label corresponds to: true naive CD4+ T cells. The clonotype comes from a man younger than 45 with type 1 diabetes. The CDR3 protein is CASSLEAQGAEAFF. The bases are TGTGCCAGCAGCTTAGAAGCACAGGGGGCTGAAGCTTTCTTT.